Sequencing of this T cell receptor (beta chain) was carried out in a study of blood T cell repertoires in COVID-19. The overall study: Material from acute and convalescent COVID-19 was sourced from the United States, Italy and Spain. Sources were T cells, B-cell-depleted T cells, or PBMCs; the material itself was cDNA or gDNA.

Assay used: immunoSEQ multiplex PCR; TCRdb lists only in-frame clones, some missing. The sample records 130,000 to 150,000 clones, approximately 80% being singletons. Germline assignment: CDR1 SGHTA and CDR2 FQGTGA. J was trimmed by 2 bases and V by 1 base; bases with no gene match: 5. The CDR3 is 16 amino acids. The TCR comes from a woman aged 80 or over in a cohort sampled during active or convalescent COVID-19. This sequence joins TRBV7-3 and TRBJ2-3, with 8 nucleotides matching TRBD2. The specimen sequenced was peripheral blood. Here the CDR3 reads CASSLNSGGPTDTQYF. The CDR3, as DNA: TGTGCCAGCAGCTTAAACAGCGGGGGCCCCACAGATACGCAGTATTTT.